This T cell receptor beta chain was observed in a study of somatic mutations in cytotoxic T cells in rheumatoid arthritis. The wider study: Several of the V beta antibody-stained T-cell populations were flow-sorted at nearly 100% purity; V beta1+ cells were among them and were sequenced for TCRB.

Germline values: CDR1 MGHRA, CDR2 YSYEKL. CDR3 length equals 15 residues. The V segment lost 3 bases and the J segment 9 bases; nucleotides outside the gene matches: 8. A word on this clone: The antigen is unknown.

Method: immunoSEQ multiplex PCR; TCRdb's copy keeps in-frame clones and lacks some. The table records under 11,000 clones, over 75% of them present only once. Study findings and constraints: Among rheumatoid arthritis patients and age-matched healthy controls, CD8+ T-cell clonality was not significantly different. Among rheumatoid arthritis patients, TRBV07 appeared slightly underrepresented, and this finding was left without any adjustment for multiple comparisons. Each of about an eighth of the roughly 65 patients had a largest CD8+ clone that made up more than 20% of CD8+ cells.

V usage is TRBV4-1 and J usage is TRBJ2-1; 10 bases fit TRBD2. Material: CD8+ T cells sorted from blood. The TCR comes from a man aged 45-65 years in good health. The CDR3: CASSQAGTSVFEQFF. The CDR3, as DNA: TGCGCCAGCAGCCAGGCCGGGACTAGCGTTTTTGAGCAGTTCTTC.